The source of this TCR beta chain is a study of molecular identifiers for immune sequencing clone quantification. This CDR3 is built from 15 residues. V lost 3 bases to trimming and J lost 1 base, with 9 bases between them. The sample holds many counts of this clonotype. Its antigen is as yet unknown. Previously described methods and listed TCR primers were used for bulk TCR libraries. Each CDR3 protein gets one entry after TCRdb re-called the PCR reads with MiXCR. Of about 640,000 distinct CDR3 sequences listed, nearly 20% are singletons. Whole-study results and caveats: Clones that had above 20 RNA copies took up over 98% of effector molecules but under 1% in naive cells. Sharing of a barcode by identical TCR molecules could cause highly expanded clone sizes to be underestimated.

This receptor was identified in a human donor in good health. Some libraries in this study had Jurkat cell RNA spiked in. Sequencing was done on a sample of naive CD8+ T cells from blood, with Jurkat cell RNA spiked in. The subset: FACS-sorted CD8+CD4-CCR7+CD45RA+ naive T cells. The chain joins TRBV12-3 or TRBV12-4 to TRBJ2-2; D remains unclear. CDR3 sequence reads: CASSFHERNTGELFF. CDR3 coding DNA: TGTGCCAGCAGTTTCCACGAGCGGAACACCGGGGAGCTGTTTTTT.